These T cell receptor beta chains were read from a single sample in a study of identical twins. MiXCR, applied by TCRdb to the 5' RACE reads, yields one record per CDR3 protein. The profile shows around 480,000 distinct CDR3 sequences, about 13% of them singletons. The same sample was also studied in work on yellow fever vaccine responses in identical twins.

Sequencing input: CD4+ T cells sorted from blood. These receptors originate from a young woman in good health. CDR3s include the opening cysteine and the closing phenylalanine or tryptophan. A D gene is named only where the DNA matches it firmly. Only some rows state a clone size, as once, few, many or a class for expanded clones.

TRBV27	TRBJ2-7	-	-	CASSLFGGSLGEQYF	TGTGCCAGCAGTTTATTTGGGGGTTCGTTAGGCGAGCAGTACTTC
TRBV7-9	TRBJ2-7	many	TRBD2	CASSPGLAGGISYEQYF	TGTGCCAGCAGCCCAGGACTAGCGGGGGGCATCTCCTACGAGCAGTACTTC
TRBV5-6	TRBJ2-7	few	-	CASSLAGGRGLRLGEQYF	TGTGCCAGCAGCTTGGCCGGGGGTAGAGGGCTCCGTTTGGGCGAGCAGTACTTC
TRBV3-1	TRBJ2-1	few	-	CASSQDRLVVGNEQFF	TGTGCCAGCAGCCAAGATCGGCTAGTGGTGGGGAATGAGCAGTTCTTC
TRBV7-2	TRBJ2-5	-	TRBD2	CASSRSGSSETQYF	TGTGCCAGCAGTCGAAGCGGGAGTAGTGAGACCCAGTACTTC
TRBV21-1	TRBJ1-3	-	-	CASNQGYSGNTIYF	TGTGCCAGCAATCAGGGCTACTCTGGAAACACCATATATTTT
TRBV25-1	TRBJ2-3	-	-	CASDRRPRSLYF	TGTGCCAGCGATAGGAGACCCCGCTCGCTGTATTTT
TRBV18	TRBJ2-7	few	TRBD1	CASSGTGGNYEQYF	TGTGCCAGCTCCGGGACAGGGGGCAACTACGAGCAGTACTTC
TRBV2	TRBJ2-7	once	-	CASSYTRGSSYEQYF	TGTGCCAGCAGCTATACCCGGGGGAGCTCCTACGAGCAGTACTTC
TRBV18	TRBJ2-7	few	-	CASSARQAYEQYF	TGTGCCAGCTCGGCGAGACAGGCCTACGAGCAGTACTTC
TRBV27	TRBJ2-7	few	-	CASSFLPGAGYEQYF	TGTGCCAGCAGTTTCCTCCCCGGAGCCGGCTACGAGCAGTACTTC
TRBV10-3	TRBJ2-7	few	TRBD2	CAISVGRGSDEQYF	TGTGCCATCAGTGTCGGGCGGGGGTCGGACGAGCAGTACTTC
TRBV6-5	TRBJ2-7	-	TRBD2	CASSYSKLAGGRSYEQYF	TGTGCCAGCAGTTACTCGAAACTAGCGGGAGGGAGATCCTACGAGCAGTACTTC
TRBV20-1	TRBJ1-2	few	-	CSGTGYSGYGYTF	TGCAGTGGGACGGGTTACAGCGGGTATGGCTACACCTTC
TRBV4-3	TRBJ2-3	-	-	CASSQGLDSDTQYF	TGCGCCAGCAGCCAAGGGCTAGATTCGGATACGCAGTATTTT